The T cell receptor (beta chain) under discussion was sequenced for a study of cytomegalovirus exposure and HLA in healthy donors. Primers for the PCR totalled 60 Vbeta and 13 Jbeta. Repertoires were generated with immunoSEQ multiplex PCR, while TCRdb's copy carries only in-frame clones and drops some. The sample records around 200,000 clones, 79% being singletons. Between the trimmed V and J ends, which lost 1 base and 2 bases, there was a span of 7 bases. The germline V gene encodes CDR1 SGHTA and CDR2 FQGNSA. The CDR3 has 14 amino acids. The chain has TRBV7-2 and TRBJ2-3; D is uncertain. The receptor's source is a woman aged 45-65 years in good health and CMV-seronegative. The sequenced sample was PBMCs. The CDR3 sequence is CASSLGAFTDTQYF. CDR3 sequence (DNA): TGTGCCAGCAGCTTAGGGGCCTTCACAGATACGCAGTATTTT.